This T cell receptor (beta chain) is from a study of CD4 T cells in relation to SARS-CoV-2 and coronaviruses. Study as a whole: Of the patients, about 8 were male, 4 female, two Hispanic.

Here immunoSEQ multiplex PCR was the method, and the copy in TCRdb shows in-frame clones only, minus some. The data contain 35,000 to 40,000 clones, roughly 90% of them singletons. CDR1 is ENHRY, CDR2 SYGVKD, per germline. CDR3 length: 11 residues. The V and J ends lost 10 bases and 8 bases, in that order; junction bases with no gene match: 4. Findings and caveats of the study: Monoreactive clones expanded significantly more to SARS-CoV-2 than crossreactive clones did.

With respect to this clone: Antigen: not known.

The clonotype was recovered from an adult with COVID-19. The sequenced sample consisted of memory CD4+ T cells from PBMCs. The chain employs TRBV10-3 and TRBJ1-4; 7 bases line up with TRBD1. CDR3 protein: CATLDREKLFF. For the CDR3, the DNA is TGTGCCACCTTGGACAGGGAAAAACTGTTTTTT.